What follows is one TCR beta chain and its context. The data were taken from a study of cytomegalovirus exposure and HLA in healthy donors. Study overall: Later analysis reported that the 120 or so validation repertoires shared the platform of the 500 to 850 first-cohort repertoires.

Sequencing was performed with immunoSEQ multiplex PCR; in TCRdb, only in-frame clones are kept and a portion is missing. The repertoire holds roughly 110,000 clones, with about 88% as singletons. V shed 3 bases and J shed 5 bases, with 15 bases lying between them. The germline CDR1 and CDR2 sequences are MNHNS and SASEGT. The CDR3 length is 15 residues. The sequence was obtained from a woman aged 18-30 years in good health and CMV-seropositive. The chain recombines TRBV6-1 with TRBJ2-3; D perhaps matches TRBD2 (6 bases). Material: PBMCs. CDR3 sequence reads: CASSEPHLAEDTQYF. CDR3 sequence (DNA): TGTGCCAGCAGTGAGCCCCATTTAGCGGAAGATACGCAGTATTTT.